The sequence of this T cell receptor beta chain was determined in a study of T cells in Graves' hyperthyroidism and ophthalmopathy. General observations from the study: Among clonotypes expanded in thyroid above 0.001, most were also found in blood.

Turning to this clonotype: What it recognizes is unknown.

RNA transcripts yielded amplified TCR beta CDR3 regions. HTBI primers drove first-round RT-PCR of the TCR CDR3. One entry per CDR3 protein results from TCRdb running MiXCR on the multiplex PCR reads. The sample lists about 590,000 distinct CDR3 sequences, roughly 14% occurring once. The clonotype was recovered from a woman aged 30 to 39 with Graves' hyperthyroidism. The source material was blood.

The CDR3 DNA reads as TGTGCCAGCAGTTATTCCGGAGCGGGAGGCTCCTACGAGCAGTACTTC. Translating it yields CASSYSGAGGSYEQYF. The rearrangement links TRBV6-5 to TRBJ2-7; TRBD2 matches at 9 bases. V lost 3 bases to trimming and J lost 0 bases; unmatched junction nucleotides: 6. The germline V gene has CDR1 MNHEY and CDR2 SVGAGI. The CDR3 is 16 amino acids.